Listed here are 13 T cell receptor beta chains from one sample, sequenced in a study of T cells in Graves' hyperthyroidism and ophthalmopathy. RNA transcripts provided the source from which TCR beta CDR3 regions were amplified. Using the HTBI primer set, a first-round RT-PCR was run on the TCR CDR3. Each CDR3 protein is one row after TCRdb ran MiXCR on the multiplex PCR reads. The repertoire includes about 640,000 distinct CDR3 sequences, roughly 15% of them detected once, and under 15% sits in the top ten. The sequencing sample was made of blood. The receptors come from a woman between 50 and 59 years old with Graves' ophthalmopathy.

This clonotype was picked up many times. The chain is built from TRBV6-2 or TRBV6-3 and TRBJ2-1, with 8 positions matching TRBD2. The CDR3 has 16 residues. Per the germline V gene, CDR1 is MNHEY and CDR2 is SVGEGT. J was trimmed by 7 bases and V by 2 bases; bases with no gene match: 10. In DNA, the CDR3 is TGTGCCAGCAGTTACGGTGTACGGGAGGGCCGGAATGAGCAGTTCTTC. This gives the protein CASSYGVREGRNEQFF.

This clonotype has a count of ten or more. DNA for the CDR3: TGCAGTGCTCCCGGGACAGGCGTCTACGAGCAGTACTTC. Its protein product is CSAPGTGVYEQYF. The chain employs TRBV20-1 and TRBJ2-7, with 8 bases fitting TRBD1. This CDR3 comprises 13 residues. CDR1 is DFQATT, CDR2 SNEGSKA, per germline (reference sequence). J lost 3 bases, V lost 5 bases, and 6 bases had no gene match.

In this sample, this clonotype turned up a few times. The chain carries TRBV10-3 and TRBJ1-6; D is uncertain. V was pared by 3 bases and J by 7 bases, with 7 bases between. This CDR3 has 13 residues. The germline CDR1 and CDR2 sequences are ENHRY and SYGVKD. CDR3: CAISDVNNSPLHF. CDR3 DNA: TGTGCCATCAGTGATGTTAACAATTCACCCCTCCACTTT.

This clonotype was counted many times. The V gene is TRBV6-2 or TRBV6-3, the J gene TRBJ2-1; TRBD2 agrees at 7 bases. After removal of 2 bases from V and 7 bases from J, the junction contained 11 bases not matched to a gene. CDR3 length equals 16 residues. CDR1 and CDR2 (germline): MNHEY, SVGEGT. The CDR3 here is CASSYEVGRVGNEQFF. For the CDR3, the DNA is TGTGCCAGCAGTTACGAAGTGGGGAGGGTTGGGAATGAGCAGTTCTTC.

This clonotype was seen only a few times. The chain uses TRBV5-1 and TRBJ2-1; 15 positions match TRBD2. Germline V gives CDR1 SGHRS, CDR2 YFSETQ. The CDR3 is 14 amino acids. Trimming removed 4 bases from V and 15 bases from J; junction bases left unmatched: 8. CDR3 residues: CASSPGTSGRMGFF. The DNA of the CDR3 is TGCGCCAGCAGCCCGGGGACTAGCGGGAGGATGGGGTTCTTC.

The V gene is TRBV24-1, the J gene TRBJ2-2; TRBD1 matches 10 bases. Per germline, CDR1 KGHDR and CDR2 SFDVKD. J lost 3 bases, V lost 4 bases, and 1 base had no gene match. CDR3 length: 15 residues. CDR3 bases: TGTGCCACCAGTGAGGGGACAGGGGACACCGGGGAGCTGTTTTTT. Protein sequence: CATSEGTGDTGELFF.

This clonotype was recorded at least ten times. V gene TRBV20-1 combines with J gene TRBJ2-2, with 8 bases lining up with TRBD2. V lost 7 bases and J lost 5; bases outside the gene matches: 9. The CDR3 is 14 amino acids. The V gene's germline CDR1 is DFQATT and CDR2 SNEGSKA (reference sequence). CDR3: CSDVSGRNTGELFF. The CDR3 DNA is TGCAGTGACGTGAGCGGGAGAAATACCGGGGAGCTGTTTTTT.

The V gene is TRBV7-2, the J gene TRBJ2-5; 9 bases align to TRBD2. CDR3 length: 14 amino acids. Unmatched junction bases numbered 6, after V lost 5 bases and J lost 5 bases. Germline CDR1 SGHTA, CDR2 FQGNSA. CDR3 amino acids: CASSRAAGGETQYF. The CDR3 coding sequence is TGTGCCAGCAGCCGCGCGGCGGGAGGGGAGACCCAGTACTTC. Variable domain in full (rest from reference TRBV7-2 and TRBJ2-5): GAGVSQSPSNKVTEKGKDVELRCDPISGHTALYWYRQSLGQGLEFLIYFQGNSAPDKSGLPSDRFSAERTGGSVSTLTIQRTQQEDSAVYLCASSRAAGGETQYFGPGTRLLVL.

This clonotype appeared many times. This chain uses TRBV29-1 with TRBJ2-4; 10 nucleotides align to TRBD2. There are 17 residues in the CDR3. Germline CDR1 reads SQVTM; CDR2 reads ANQGSEA. The V gene end was trimmed by 5 bases and the J gene end by 3 bases; junction bases not matched to a gene: 13. The chain's CDR3 is CSVSGRIAGGHKNIQYF. CDR3 nucleotide sequence: TGCAGCGTTTCTGGTCGGATAGCGGGAGGCCACAAAAACATTCAGTACTTC. The whole variable domain, remainder taken from reference TRBV29-1 and TRBJ2-4, is SAVISQKPSRDICQRGTSLTIQCQVDSQVTMMFWYRQQPGQSLTLIATANQGSEATYESGFVIDKFPISRPNLTFSTLTVSNMSPEDSSIYLCSVSGRIAGGHKNIQYFGAGTRLSVL.

This clonotype showed up many times. The chain carries TRBV6-1 and TRBJ2-2, with D unresolved. The CDR3 sequence is 13 residues long. V shed 5 bases and J shed 1 base, with 5 bases lying between them. From germline, CDR1 is MNHNS and CDR2 SASEGT. CDR3 region: CASSSWNTGELFF. Here the CDR3 DNA reads TGTGCCAGCAGTTCGTGGAACACCGGGGAGCTGTTTTTT.

This clonotype showed up just a few times. The chain is built from TRBV20-1 and TRBJ2-2, with TRBD1 as a possible D gene (5 bases). Trimming shortened V by 3 bases and J by 6 bases, and 11 bases separated the two germline ends. CDR1 is DFQATT and CDR2 is SNEGSKA in the germline V gene (reference sequence). This CDR3 has 13 residues. This CDR3 reads CSARVGQSGELFF. In DNA, the CDR3 is TGCAGTGCTAGGGTAGGACAATCCGGGGAGCTGTTTTTT.

This clonotype was seen more than once but under ten times. This chain joins TRBV29-1 and TRBJ2-7, with D uncertain. This CDR3 is built from 12 residues. Germline CDR1 reads SQVTM; CDR2 reads ANQGSEA. With 8 bases removed from V and 0 bases from J, the gap between germline ends came to 11 bases. For the CDR3, the DNA is TGCAGCACCCGGACCAGCTCCTACGAGCAGTACTTC. Translating it yields CSTRTSSYEQYF.

The chain uses TRBV7-9 and TRBJ2-1; D ambiguous. V lost 5 bases and J lost 10, with 6 bases in between. Germline loops: CDR1 SEHNR, CDR2 FQNEAQ (reference sequence). This CDR3 spans 10 amino acids. The chain's CDR3 is CASSPGEQFF. The CDR3 region has the DNA TGTGCCAGCAGCCCCGGAGAGCAGTTCTTC.